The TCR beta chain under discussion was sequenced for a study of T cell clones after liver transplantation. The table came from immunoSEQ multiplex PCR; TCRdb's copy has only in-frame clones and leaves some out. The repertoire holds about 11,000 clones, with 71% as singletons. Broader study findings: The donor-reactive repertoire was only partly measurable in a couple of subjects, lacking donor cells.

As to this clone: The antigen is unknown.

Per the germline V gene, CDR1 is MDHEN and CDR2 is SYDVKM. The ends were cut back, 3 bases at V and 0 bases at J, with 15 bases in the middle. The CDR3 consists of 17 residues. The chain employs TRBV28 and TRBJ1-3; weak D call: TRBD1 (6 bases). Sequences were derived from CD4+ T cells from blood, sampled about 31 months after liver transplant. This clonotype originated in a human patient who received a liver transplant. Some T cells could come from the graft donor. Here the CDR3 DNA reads TGTGCCAGCAGTTTTCCGGGACAAATCTACTCTGGAAACACCATATATTTT. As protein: CASSFPGQIYSGNTIYF. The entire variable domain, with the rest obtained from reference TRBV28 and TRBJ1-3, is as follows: DVKVTQSSRYLVKRTGEKVFLECVQDMDHENMFWYRQDPGLGLRLIYFSYDVKMKEKGDIPEGYSVSREKKERFSLILESASTNQTSMYLCASSFPGQIYSGNTIYFGEGSWLTVV.